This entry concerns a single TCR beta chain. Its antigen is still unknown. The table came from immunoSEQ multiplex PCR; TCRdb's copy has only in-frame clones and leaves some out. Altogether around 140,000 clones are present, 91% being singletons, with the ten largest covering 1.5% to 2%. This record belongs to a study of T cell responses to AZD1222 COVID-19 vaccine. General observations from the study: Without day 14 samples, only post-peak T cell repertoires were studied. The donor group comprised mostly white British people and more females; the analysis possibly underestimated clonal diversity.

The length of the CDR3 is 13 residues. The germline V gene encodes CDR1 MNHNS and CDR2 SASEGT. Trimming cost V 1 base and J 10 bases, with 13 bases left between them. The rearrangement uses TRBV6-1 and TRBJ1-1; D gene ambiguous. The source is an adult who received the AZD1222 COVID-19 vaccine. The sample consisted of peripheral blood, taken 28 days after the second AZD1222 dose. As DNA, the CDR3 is TGTGCCAGCAGTGAAGTGGCTGGCCTGGGAGCTTTCTTT. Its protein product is CASSEVAGLGAFF.